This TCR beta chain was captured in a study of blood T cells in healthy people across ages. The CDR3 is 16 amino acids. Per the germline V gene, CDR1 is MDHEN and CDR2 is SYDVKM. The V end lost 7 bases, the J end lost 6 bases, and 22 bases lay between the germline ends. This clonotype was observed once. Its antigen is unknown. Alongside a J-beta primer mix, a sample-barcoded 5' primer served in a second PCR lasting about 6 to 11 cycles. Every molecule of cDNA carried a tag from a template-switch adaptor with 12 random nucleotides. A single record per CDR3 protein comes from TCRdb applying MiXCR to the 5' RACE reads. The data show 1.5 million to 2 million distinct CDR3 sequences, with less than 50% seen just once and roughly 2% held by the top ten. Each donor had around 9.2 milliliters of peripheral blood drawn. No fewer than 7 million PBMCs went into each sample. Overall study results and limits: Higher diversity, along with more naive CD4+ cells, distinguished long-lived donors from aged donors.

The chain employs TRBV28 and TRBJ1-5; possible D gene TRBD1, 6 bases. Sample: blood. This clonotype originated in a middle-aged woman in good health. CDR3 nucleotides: TGTGCCAGCAATCGAATTGGGGGCGCCGGTAGTCAGCCCCAGCATTTT. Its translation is CASNRIGGAGSQPQHF.